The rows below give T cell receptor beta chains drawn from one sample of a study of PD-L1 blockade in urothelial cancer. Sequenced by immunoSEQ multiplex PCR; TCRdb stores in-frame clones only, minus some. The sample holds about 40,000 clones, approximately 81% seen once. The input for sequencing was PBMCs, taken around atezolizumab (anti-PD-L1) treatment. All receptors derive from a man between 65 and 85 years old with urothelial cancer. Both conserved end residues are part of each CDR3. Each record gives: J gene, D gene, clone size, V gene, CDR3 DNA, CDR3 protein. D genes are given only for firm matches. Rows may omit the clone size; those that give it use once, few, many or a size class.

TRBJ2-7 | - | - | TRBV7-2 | TGTGCCAGCAGCTTGGGGACTGCTACCTACGAGCAGTACTTC | CASSLGTATYEQYF
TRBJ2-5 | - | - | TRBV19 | TGTGCCAGTAGTATAGCGACTGGGGAGACCCAGTACTTC | CASSIATGETQYF
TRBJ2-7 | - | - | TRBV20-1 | TGCAGTGCCGACAACTCCTACGAGCAGTACTTC | CSADNSYEQYF
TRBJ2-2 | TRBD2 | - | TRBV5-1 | TGCGCCAGCAGCTCAAAAAGGACTAGCGGGAGAATCGGGGAGCTGTTTTTT | CASSSKRTSGRIGELFF
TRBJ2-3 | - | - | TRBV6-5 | TGTGCCAGCAGTTGGGCACCCAGCACAGATACGCAGTATTTT | CASSWAPSTDTQYF
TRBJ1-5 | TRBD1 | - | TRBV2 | TGTGCCAGCAGTGCATCCCGGACAGGGGGCTCTCAGCCCCAGCATTTT | CASSASRTGGSQPQHF
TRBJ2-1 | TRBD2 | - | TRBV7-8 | TGTGCCAGCAGCTTAGCTAGCGGGGGGTACAATGAGCAGTTCTTC | CASSLASGGYNEQFF
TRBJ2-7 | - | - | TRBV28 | TGTGCCAGCAGGGTAGAAGCTACCTACGAGCAGTACTTC | CASRVEATYEQYF
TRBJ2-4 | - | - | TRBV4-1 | TGCGCCAGCAGTCAGTATGAAAACATTCAGTACTTC | CASSQYENIQYF
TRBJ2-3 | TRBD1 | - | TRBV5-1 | TGCGCCAGCAGCCCAGGGACAGGGGTGAGGACAGATACGCAGTATTTT | CASSPGTGVRTDTQYF
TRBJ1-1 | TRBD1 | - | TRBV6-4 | TGTGCCAGCAGTGAGACAGGGAGGATGGACACTGAAGCTTTCTTT | CASSETGRMDTEAFF
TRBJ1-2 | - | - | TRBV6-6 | TGTGCCAGCAGTTACGCTTGGATCTCGGGAGGCTATGGCTACACCTTC | CASSYAWISGGYGYTF
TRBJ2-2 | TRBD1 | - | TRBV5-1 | TGCGCCAGCAGCTTGGAGGGGGCGCGGATCGGGGAGCTGTTTTTT | CASSLEGARIGELFF
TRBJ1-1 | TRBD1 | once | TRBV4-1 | TGCGCCAGCAGCCGAACGACGGGACAGCTGATGAACACTGAAGCTTTCTTT | CASSRTTGQLMNTEAFF
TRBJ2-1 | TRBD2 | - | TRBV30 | TGTGCCTGGAGTGGGGCCCTGGCGGGAGGGCCGAGGTACAATGAGCAGTTCTTC | CAWSGALAGGPRYNEQFF
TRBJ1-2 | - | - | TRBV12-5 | TGTGCTAGTGGTTTGGACAGTTATGGCTACACCTTC | CASGLDSYGYTF
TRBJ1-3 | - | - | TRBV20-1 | TGCAGTGCTAGAATTAAAAACACCATATATTTT | CSARIKNTIYF
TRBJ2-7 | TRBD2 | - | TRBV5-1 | TGCGCCAGCAGCTTCGGCGGGGGAAAAATCTCCTACGAGCAGTACTTC | CASSFGGGKISYEQYF
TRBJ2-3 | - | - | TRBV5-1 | TGCGCCAGCAGCACCAGCGGGTACCGGACAGATACGCAGTATTTT | CASSTSGYRTDTQYF
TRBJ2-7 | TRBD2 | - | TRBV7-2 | TGTGCCAGCAGCCCCCAACTAGCGGGTGGTGAGCAGTACTTC | CASSPQLAGGEQYF
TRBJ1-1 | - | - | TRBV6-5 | TGTGCCAGCAGAAAACCGGGGGGGGAGAACACTGAAGCTTTCTTT | CASRKPGGENTEAFF
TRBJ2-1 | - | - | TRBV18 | TGTGCCAGCTCACCTTCGGACAGCCGGGAGCAGTTCTTC | CASSPSDSREQFF
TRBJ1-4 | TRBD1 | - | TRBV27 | TGTGCCAGCAGTTCATACAGGGGGTCGGATGAAAAACTGTTTTTT | CASSSYRGSDEKLFF
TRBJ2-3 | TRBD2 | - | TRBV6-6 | TGTGCCAGCAGTTCTAGCGGGAGGGCTACAGATACGCAGTATTTT | CASSSSGRATDTQYF
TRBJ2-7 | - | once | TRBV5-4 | TGTGCCAGCAGCTCTAAAAAGACCGGGACACGGGCCTACGAGCAGTACTTC | CASSSKKTGTRAYEQYF
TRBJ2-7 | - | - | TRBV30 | TGTGCCTGGAGCCGGACAGAAGGCGAGCAGTACTTC | CAWSRTEGEQYF
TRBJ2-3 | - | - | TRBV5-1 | TGCGCCTGCCGGAGGGCGACGCAGCATACGCAGTATTTT | CACRRATQHTQYF
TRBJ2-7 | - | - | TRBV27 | TGTGCCAGCAGTTTAACCCAGGGCCGAGTAGTAAGCTCCTACGAGCAGTACTTC | CASSLTQGRVVSSYEQYF
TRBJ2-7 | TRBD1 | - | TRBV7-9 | TGTGCCAGCAGTTACAGGGGCTACGAGCAGTACTTC | CASSYRGYEQYF
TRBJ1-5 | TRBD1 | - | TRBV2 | TGTGCCAGCAGTGGACAGGGGGCTAGCCAGCCCCAGCATTTT | CASSGQGASQPQHF
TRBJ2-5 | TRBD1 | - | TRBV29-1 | TGCAGCGTTCGCCCGACAGGGGTAGAGACCCAGTACTTC | CSVRPTGVETQYF
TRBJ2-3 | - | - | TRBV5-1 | TGCGCCAGCAGCTTGGGGGCAGCCCCCACCACAGATACGCAGTATTTT | CASSLGAAPTTDTQYF
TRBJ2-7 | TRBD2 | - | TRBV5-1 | TGCGCCAGCAGCTTGCACCAGGGCGGGAGGGTCTACGAGCAGTACTTC | CASSLHQGGRVYEQYF
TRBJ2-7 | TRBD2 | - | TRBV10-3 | TGTGCCATCAGTGAGGGGACTAGCGGGACCAGCTCCTACGAGCAGTACTTC | CAISEGTSGTSSYEQYF
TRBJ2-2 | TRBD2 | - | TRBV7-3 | TGTGCCAGCAGCTTTAGCGGGAGTCTCACCGGGGAGCTGTTTTTT | CASSFSGSLTGELFF
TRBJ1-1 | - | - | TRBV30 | TGTGCCTGGAGTTTAACAGGTTCACATGAAGCTTTCTTT | CAWSLTGSHEAFF
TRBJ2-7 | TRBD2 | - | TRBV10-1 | TGCGCCAGCAGTGACGGGGGGTCCTACGAGCAGTACTTC | CASSDGGSYEQYF
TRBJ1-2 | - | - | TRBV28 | TGTGCCAGCAGTACCACCTGGACGGGAAACTATGGCTACACCTTC | CASSTTWTGNYGYTF
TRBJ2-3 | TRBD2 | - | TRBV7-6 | TGTGCCAGCAGCTTAAGAATCCGGACTAGCGGAGACACAGATACGCAGTATTTT | CASSLRIRTSGDTDTQYF
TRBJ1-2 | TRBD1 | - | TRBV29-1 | TGCAGCGTTTTGACAGGGAGAGCCTATGGCTACACCTTC | CSVLTGRAYGYTF
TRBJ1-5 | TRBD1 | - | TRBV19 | TGTGCCAGTACGGAAGGACAGGGGGAAAATCAGCCCCAGCATTTT | CASTEGQGENQPQHF
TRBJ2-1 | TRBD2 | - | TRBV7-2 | TGTGCCAGCAGCTCGAGCACGACTAGCGGGAGGAATGAGCAGTTCTTC | CASSSSTTSGRNEQFF
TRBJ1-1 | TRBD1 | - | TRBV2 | TGTGCCAGTAGCGTGGCAGGGGGTGTCACTGAAGCTTTCTTT | CASSVAGGVTEAFF
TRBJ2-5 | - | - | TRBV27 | TGTGCCAGCAGTCCGCTCCGGGGGGAGACCCAGTACTTC | CASSPLRGETQYF
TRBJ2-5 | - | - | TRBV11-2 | TGTGCCAGCAGCTTAGGGCTCCAAGAGACCCAGTACTTC | CASSLGLQETQYF
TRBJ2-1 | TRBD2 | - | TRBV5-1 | TGCGCCAGCATCGAACTAGCGGGAGGTATCAATGAGCAGTTCTTC | CASIELAGGINEQFF
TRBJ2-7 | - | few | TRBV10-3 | TGTGCCATCAGTCCGACAGATTCGGAGCAGTACTTC | CAISPTDSEQYF
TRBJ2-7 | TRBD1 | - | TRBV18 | TGTGCCAGCTCACCTAACAGGGGGGCGTACGAGCAGTACTTC | CASSPNRGAYEQYF
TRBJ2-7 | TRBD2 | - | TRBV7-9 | TGTGCCAGCAGCCCAAGACGGACTAGCGACTTCTACGAGCAGTACTTC | CASSPRRTSDFYEQYF
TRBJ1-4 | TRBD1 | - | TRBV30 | TGTGCCTTCAGGGACAGGGGCACTAATGAAAAACTGTTTTTT | CAFRDRGTNEKLFF
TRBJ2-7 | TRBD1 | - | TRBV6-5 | TGTGCCAGCAGTGGGGACAGGGGTTTGTTCGAGCAGTACTTC | CASSGDRGLFEQYF
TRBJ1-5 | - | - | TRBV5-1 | TGCGCCAGCAACCGGAATCAGCCCCAGCATTTT | CASNRNQPQHF
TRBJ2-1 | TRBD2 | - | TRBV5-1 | TGCGCCAGCAGCTTTCCAGTAGCGGGAGGGCCATTATATGAGCAGTTCTTC | CASSFPVAGGPLYEQFF
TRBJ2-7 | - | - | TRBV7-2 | TGTGCCAGCAGCCAGGGGGGACAGAGCTCCTACGAGCAGTACTTC | CASSQGGQSSYEQYF
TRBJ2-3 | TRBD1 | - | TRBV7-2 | TGTGCCAGCAGCTTAGTGACAGGGGCGAGTACAGATACGCAGTATTTT | CASSLVTGASTDTQYF